This T cell receptor beta chain was identified during a study of metastatic and nonmetastatic thyroid tumors (dated by TCRdb to 2018 to 2020). A note on the overall study: The researchers compared repertoires between peripheral blood samples and tumor or nodule tissue samples from patients with malignant or benign thyroid disease. The research as a whole found: In both blood and tumor samples, malignant tumors were reported to have significantly higher TCR beta diversity than benign nodules.

Libraries came from PCR. Sequencing was performed on an Illumina HiSeq 4000. The TCR beta-chain CDR3 region of each patient was profiled by high-throughput sequencing. Per the original workflow: CDR3 differences across clinicopathological groups were used to build a classifier for discriminating distant-metastatic papillary thyroid cancer patients. To measure repertoire diversity the researchers used the Shannon index, while the Morisita-Horn index served to gauge how similar the tumor and blood repertoires were. TCRdb itself trimmed the public reads at Q25 with fastp, ran MiXCR and retained productive beta chains. These V and J calls originate from TCRdb's pipeline instead of the authors' own analysis. Counted in this sample were 10,000 to 13,000 clones; approximately 30% of them appeared once. The ten largest clones represent 8% to 11% of the sample. Notes on this clone: Its cognate antigen has yet to be identified. Per-nucleotide qualities are absent, and no much larger clonotype sits a single base away.

Before undergoing thyroid surgery, none of the patients had been given any kind of treatment. Patient clinical samples collected from about 2011 to 2018 were retrospectively analysed using T-cell receptor beta sequencing. The receptor was derived from a male donor with papillary thyroid cancer or a benign thyroid nodule (not recorded which). Some clones in this sample may be carry-over from other donors' samples. Sequencing was performed on tumor tissue.

The DNA sequence is as follows: TGCGCCAGCAGCTTGGCTAGCGAGAGTTCCTACAATGAGCAGTTCTTC. It translates to CASSLASESSYNEQFF. The sequence links TRBV5-1 to TRBJ2-1, with TRBD2 as a weak D call on 6 bases. V sheds 0 bases and J sheds 1 base, leaving 11 bases between their ends. The CDR3 numbers 16 residues from cysteine through phenylalanine. Only the CDR3 portion is preserved as DNA: 48 bases, with reading frame beginning at the first base. Based on the germline V gene, the CDR1 and CDR2 sequences are SGHRS and YFSETQ.